This is a list of T cell receptor beta chains from one sample in a study of cytomegalovirus exposure and HLA in healthy donors. The protocol was immunoSEQ multiplex PCR, while the TCRdb copy is restricted to in-frame clones and leaves out a portion. This listing includes 150,000 to 200,000 clones. Sequences were obtained from PBMCs. These receptors came from a woman under 30 in good health and CMV-seropositive. The CDR3 runs from the conserved cysteine through the conserved F or W. D genes are given only for firm matches.

J gene | V gene | D gene | CDR3 DNA | CDR3 protein
TRBJ1-3 | TRBV10-3 | . | TGTGCCTCGACGGCGGGGGTACGTGGAAACACCATATATTTT | CASTAGVRGNTIYF
TRBJ2-1 | TRBV5-1 | TRBD2 | TGCGCCAGCAGCCCGGGACTAGCGGGAGGGCCATACAATGAGCAGTTCTTC | CASSPGLAGGPYNEQFF
TRBJ2-7 | TRBV6-8 | . | TGTCCTAAGGGGGACTACGAGCAGTACTTC | CPKGDYEQYF
TRBJ2-3 | TRBV18 | . | TGTGCCAGCTCACCATCCGGCGGCCGCACAGATACGCAGTATTTT | CASSPSGGRTDTQYF
TRBJ2-7 | TRBV19 | . | TGTGCCAGTAGTCCCACCACGTGGGGCTCCGAGCAGTACTTC | CASSPTTWGSEQYF
TRBJ2-2 | TRBV6-1 | TRBD2 | TGTGCCAGCAGTGAAGAATCGTGGACTAGCGCGAACACCGGGGAGCTGTTTTTT | CASSEESWTSANTGELFF
TRBJ2-5 | TRBV11-1 | TRBD1 | TGTGCCAGCAGCATTAACAGGGGTCAAGAGACCCAGTACTTC | CASSINRGQETQYF
TRBJ2-3 | TRBV11-2 | . | TGTGCCAGCAGCTCCCCGGGAAGTATTTGGTCGGATACGCAGTATTTT | CASSSPGSIWSDTQYF
TRBJ2-7 | TRBV13 | . | TGTGCCAGCAGCTTACGACTAGTGGCCTACGAGCAGTACTTC | CASSLRLVAYEQYF
TRBJ2-5 | TRBV5-4 | TRBD1 | TGTGCCAGCAGCACCGGACAGGGAGAGACCCAGTACTTC | CASSTGQGETQYF
TRBJ1-3 | TRBV5-1 | . | TGCGCCAGCAGCTCAACATCAAGTCTCTCTGGAAACACCATATATTTT | CASSSTSSLSGNTIYF
TRBJ2-1 | TRBV30 | TRBD2 | TGTGCCTGGAGTCCCAAGGGGCGCGGGAGTAGCTATGAGCAGTTCTTC | CAWSPKGRGSSYEQFF
TRBJ1-2 | TRBV6-1 | . | TGTGCCAGCAGTCTACCGACAGTTGGTGGCTACACCTTC | CASSLPTVGGYTF
TRBJ2-5 | TRBV9 | TRBD2 | TGTGCCAGCAGCGTAGGGACTTACGGGGGGGCGGGAGAGACCCAGTACTTC | CASSVGTYGGAGETQYF